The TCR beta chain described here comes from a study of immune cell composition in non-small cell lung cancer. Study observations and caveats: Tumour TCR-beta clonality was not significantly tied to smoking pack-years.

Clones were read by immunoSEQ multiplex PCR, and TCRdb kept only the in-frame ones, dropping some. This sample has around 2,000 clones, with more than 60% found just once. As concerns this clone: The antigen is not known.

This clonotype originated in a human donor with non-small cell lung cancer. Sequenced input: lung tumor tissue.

CDR3 nucleotide sequence: TGTGCCAGCAGCTTGGAGGTTAATAGCGGGAGGAGAGGCGAGCAGTACTTC. Amino acid sequence: CASSLEVNSGRRGEQYF. The gene calls are TRBV5-5 and TRBJ2-7; 10 positions agree with TRBD2. The CDR3 extends over 17 amino acids. Germline CDR1 is SGHKS and CDR2 is YYEKEE (reference sequence). V lost 0 bases, J lost 6 bases, and 12 bases stayed unmatched.